These 17 T cell receptor beta chains came from one sample sequenced in a study of shared clonotypes between healthy human individuals. Naive CD8 cells were CD45RO-negative, positively selected for CCR7, excluding terminally differentiated effector memory CD45RA+ cells. TCRdb's copy holds only in-frame clones and misses some; the assay was immunoSEQ multiplex PCR. Here the sample spans over 800,000 clones, 92% being singletons. Sequenced input: naive CD8+ T cells sorted from blood. The receptor source for this set is a man aged 30-40 years in good health.

This rearrangement joins TRBV27 to TRBJ2-1, with 7 bases that match TRBD1. V gave up 5 bases and J gave up 2 bases; unmatched junction bases: 3. Germline values: CDR1 MNHEY, CDR2 SMNVEV (reference sequence). The CDR3 totals 14 residues. Here the CDR3 DNA reads TGTGCCAGCAGTACGACAGGGCCCTACAATGAGCAGTTCTTC. Amino acid sequence: CASSTTGPYNEQFF.

This rearrangement joins TRBV7-6 to TRBJ2-7; TRBD2 aligns across 8 bases. Germline V gene lookup returns CDR1 SGHVS and CDR2 FNYEAQ. The CDR3 is made up of 13 amino acids. Trimming removed 5 bases from V and 4 bases from J; junction bases left unmatched: 4. The CDR3 nucleotides read TGTGCCAGCAGCCGTGCTAGCGGGTACGAGCAGTACTTC. The encoded protein is CASSRASGYEQYF.

The chain is built from TRBV29-1 and TRBJ1-1; 9 bases line up with TRBD1. The length of the CDR3 is 14 residues. The V gene end was trimmed by 7 bases and the J gene end by 3 bases; junction bases not matched to a gene: 9. CDR1 and CDR2 (germline): SQVTM, ANQGSEA. DNA for the CDR3: TGCAGCGCAATGACAGGGGGGACGTACACTGAAGCTTTCTTT. The encoded protein is CSAMTGGTYTEAFF.

The rearrangement uses TRBV5-1 and TRBJ2-5, with 7 bases aligning to TRBD2. Germline trimming cut 4 bases from V and 3 bases from J; bases unmatched to any gene: 12. Germline values: CDR1 SGHRS, CDR2 YFSETQ. The CDR3 covers 16 residues. The CDR3 loop reads CASSLWGGSSKETQYF. In DNA, the CDR3 is TGCGCCAGCAGCCTATGGGGGGGTTCCTCCAAAGAGACCCAGTACTTC.

This clone was recorded once. This chain connects TRBV27 to TRBJ1-5; D remains unclear. From germline, CDR1 is MNHEY and CDR2 SMNVEV (reference sequence). V was trimmed by 5 bases and J by 4 bases, leaving 9 bases between them. The CDR3 is made up of 13 amino acids. CDR3 protein: CASSSRKNQPQHF. The CDR3 DNA follows: TGTGCCAGCAGTAGCAGGAAAAATCAGCCCCAGCATTTT.

This rearrangement joins TRBV4-3 to TRBJ2-2, with 7 bases matching TRBD1. V lost 0 bases to trimming and J lost 2 bases; unmatched junction nucleotides: 9. Germline-derived CDR1 and CDR2 are LGHNA and YSLEER. The length of the CDR3 is 18 residues. The CDR3: CASSQDLGRQGNTGELFF. DNA of the CDR3: TGCGCCAGCAGCCAAGATCTTGGGCGACAGGGTAACACCGGGGAGCTGTTTTTT.

V is TRBV7-9 and J is TRBJ2-1; 7 bases line up with TRBD2. The trim removed 4 bases at V and 7 bases at J, leaving 16 bases unmatched. The CDR3 runs to 17 residues. Germline V gene lookup returns CDR1 SEHNR and CDR2 FQNEAQ (reference sequence). The CDR3 loop is CASSSIGGLDPRNEQFF. CDR3 nucleotide sequence: TGTGCCAGCAGCTCTATTGGCGGACTAGACCCCAGGAATGAGCAGTTCTTC.

There are a few counts of this clone. V usage is TRBV12-5 and J usage is TRBJ1-2, with D hard to call. Germline CDR1 reads LGHNT; CDR2 reads FRNRAP. V lost 5 bases, J lost 4 bases, and 11 bases lay in between. CDR3 length: 13 residues. CDR3 residues: CASGPAEAYGYTF. CDR3 nucleotide sequence: TGTGCTAGTGGTCCCGCCGAAGCCTATGGCTACACCTTC. The full variable domain, with the rest looked up from reference TRBV12-5 and TRBJ1-2, is DARVTQTPRHKVTEMGQEVTMRCQPILGHNTVFWYRQTMMQGLELLAYFRNRAPLDDSGMPKDRFSAEMPDATLATLKIQPSEPRDSAVYFCASGPAEAYGYTFGSGTRLTVV.

The gene calls are TRBV21-1 and TRBJ2-4; TRBD2 is the table's D call, not checked against the DNA. TRBV21-1 is deemed a pseudogene. This CDR3 has 16 amino acids. CDR3 in amino acids: CASSTHNSLAKNIQYF. The CDR3 DNA reads TGTGCCAGCAGCACCCACAATAGCCTAGCCAAAAACATTCAGTACTTC.

The J gene is TRBJ1-1, the V gene TRBV11-2; D not certain. The CDR3 has 12 amino acids. Germline V lookup: CDR1 SGHAT, CDR2 FQNNGV. V was shortened by 3 bases and J by 5 bases, with 7 bases between the two germline ends. CDR3 bases: TGTGCCAGCAGCTTTGGCGCAACTGAAGCTTTCTTT. Protein: CASSFGATEAFF.

The genes are TRBV10-3 and TRBJ2-1; the D gene is possibly TRBD1 (5 bases). Trimming took 0 bases from V and 2 from J, leaving 5 bases between them. The germline V gene encodes CDR1 ENHRY and CDR2 SYGVKD. This CDR3 comprises 14 residues. DNA for the CDR3: TGTGCCATCAGTGAGTCGACAGCCTACAATGAGCAGTTCTTC. Translating gives CAISESTAYNEQFF.

The J gene is TRBJ2-1, the V gene TRBV29-1; D remains ambiguous. This CDR3 has 18 amino acids. Germline-derived CDR1 and CDR2 are SQVTM and ANQGSEA. With 4 bases removed from V and 0 bases from J, the gap between germline ends came to 22 bases. The CDR3 sequence is CSVVSQDLSASSYNEQFF. Here the CDR3 DNA reads TGCAGCGTTGTGTCCCAGGACCTCTCGGCGAGCTCCTACAATGAGCAGTTCTTC.

V gene TRBV5-8 combines with J gene TRBJ2-7; D might be TRBD2 (5 bases). There are 11 residues in the CDR3. V lost 3 bases and J 6 bases, leaving 7 bases between the germline ends. Germline V gene data show CDR1 as SGHTS and CDR2 as YDEGEE. The CDR3 loop is CASSSEAEQYF. The CDR3 DNA reads TGTGCCAGCAGCTCGGAGGCCGAGCAGTACTTC.

This clone was seen only once. The chain has TRBV16 and TRBJ2-5; 8 positions agree with TRBD1. The germline CDR1 and CDR2 sequences are KGHSY and FQNENV. V lost 2 bases and J lost 3; bases outside the gene matches: 5. This CDR3 region has 15 residues. The DNA of the CDR3 is TGTGCCAGCAGCCAACCGCAGGGGGCTAAAGAGACCCAGTACTTC. It yields the protein CASSQPQGAKETQYF.

This chain uses TRBV7-6 with TRBJ2-2; 7 bases map to TRBD2. Germline trimming cut 7 bases from V and 6 bases from J; bases unmatched to any gene: 20. The CDR3 loop spans 18 amino acids. From germline, CDR1 is SGHVS and CDR2 FNYEAQ. The CDR3 DNA reads as TGTGCCAGCACCCCAGATGGGAGGGCGGGGGAATACCCCGGGGAGCTGTTTTTT. It codes for CASTPDGRAGEYPGELFF. The complete variable domain, with remaining parts taken from reference TRBV7-6 and TRBJ2-2, reads GAGVSQSPRYKVTKRGQDVALRCDPISGHVSLYWYRQALGQGPEFLTYFNYEAQQDKSGLPNDRFSAERPEGSISTLTIQRTEQRDSAMYRCASTPDGRAGEYPGELFFGEGSRLTVL.

This clone was observed a few times. The rearrangement uses TRBV7-3 and TRBJ2-1; 12 bases align to TRBD2. Germline V gene lookup returns CDR1 SGHTA and CDR2 FQGTGA. The CDR3 runs to 17 residues. The V gene end was trimmed by 4 bases and the J gene end by 7 bases; junction bases not matched to a gene: 11. The CDR3 DNA reads as TGTGCCAGCAGCTCGGTCCCTAGCGGGAGGGCGGGGAATGAGCAGTTCTTC. Its translation is CASSSVPSGRAGNEQFF. Supplemented by reference TRBV7-3 and TRBJ2-1, the full variable domain reads GAGVSQTPSNKVTEKGKYVELRCDPISGHTALYWYRQSLGQGPEFLIYFQGTGAADDSGLPNDRFFAVRPEGSVSTLKIQRTERGDSAVYLCASSSVPSGRAGNEQFFGPGTRLTVL.

This clone came up a few times. The chain employs TRBV6-6 and TRBJ2-7; TRBD1 aligns across 7 bases. Losses at the gene ends were 10 bases for V and 3 bases for J; bases not matched to a gene: 6. The CDR3 has 12 amino acids. Germline values: CDR1 MNHNY, CDR2 SVGAGI (reference sequence). The CDR3 DNA sequence: TGTGCCACCAGGGACAGCGACTACGAGCAGTACTTC. This gives the protein CATRDSDYEQYF.